Each of the 23 T cell receptor beta chains below was sequenced from the same sample in a study of shared clonotypes between healthy human individuals. CD45RO-negative cells were positively selected for CCR7, leaving out terminally differentiated effector memory CD45RA+ cells. Profiling relied on immunoSEQ multiplex PCR, and the TCRdb table lists in-frame clones only, not all of them. There are around 2,000,000 clones in the sample; about 95% occur only once, and under 1.5% lies in the top ten. The sequenced material came from naive CD8+ T cells sorted from blood. The receptor set was obtained from a man aged 18 to 30 in good health.

The J gene is TRBJ2-7, the V gene TRBV15; TRBD2 aligns across 8 bases. V lost 4 bases to trimming and J lost 1 base; unmatched junction nucleotides: 6. Germline CDR1 and CDR2: LNHNV and YYDKDF (reference sequence). The CDR3 runs 15 residues. The CDR3 sequence: CATSTGTRESYEQYF. CDR3 in DNA: TGTGCCACCAGCACCGGGACTAGGGAGTCCTACGAGCAGTACTTC.

The rearrangement joins TRBV7-9 to TRBJ1-1; D is perhaps TRBD1 (6 bases). Germline V gene sequence: CDR1 SEHNR, CDR2 FQNEAQ (reference sequence). V was trimmed by 5 bases and J by 1 base, leaving 14 bases between them. The CDR3 is 15 residues long. The CDR3 DNA follows: TGTGCCAGCAGCCTTGACCAGGGGAAGAACACTGAAGCTTTCTTT. Translation gives CASSLDQGKNTEAFF.

V and J are TRBV9 and TRBJ2-5; 9 nucleotides match TRBD2. J was trimmed by 4 bases and V by 0 bases; bases with no gene match: 7. Germline V lookup: CDR1 SGDLS, CDR2 YYNGEE. The CDR3 spans 16 residues. CDR3 sequence reads: CASSVEGAGGSETQYF. Written as DNA, the CDR3 is TGTGCCAGCAGCGTAGAGGGAGCGGGGGGATCAGAGACCCAGTACTTC.

The rearrangement joins TRBV29-1 to TRBJ1-2; possible D gene TRBD1, 6 bases. Germline CDR1 and CDR2: SQVTM and ANQGSEA. Trimming removed 3 bases at V and 3 bases at J, with 11 bases between. CDR3 length: 13 amino acids. The CDR3 protein is CSVDPRGDYGYTF. The DNA for the CDR3 is TGCAGCGTTGACCCCAGGGGAGACTATGGCTACACCTTC. The full variable domain, completed using reference TRBV29-1 and TRBJ1-2, is SAVISQKPSRDICQRGTSLTIQCQVDSQVTMMFWYRQQPGQSLTLIATANQGSEATYESGFVIDKFPISRPNLTFSTLTVSNMSPEDSSIYLCSVDPRGDYGYTFGSGTRLTVV.

CDR3 DNA: TGCGCCAGCAGTGAGCGGGAGACAGGCGACGAGCAGTACTTC. Translating it yields CASSERETGDEQYF. This sequence joins TRBV10-1 and TRBJ2-7; D possibly uses TRBD1 or TRBD2 (6 bases each). CDR1 is WNHNN and CDR2 is SYGVQD in the germline V gene (reference sequence). Trimming removed 2 bases from V and 5 bases from J, with 13 bases in between. There are 14 residues in the CDR3.

V usage is TRBV28 and J usage is TRBJ2-3, with D possibly being TRBD2 (7 bases). Germline values: CDR1 MDHEN, CDR2 SYDVKM. Trimming removed 5 bases at V and 4 bases at J, with 25 bases between. This CDR3 has 18 residues. The CDR3 sequence is CASSPGRGAGWEADTQYF. CDR3 DNA sequence: TGTGCCAGCAGTCCGGGACGGGGGGCAGGGTGGGAAGCAGATACGCAGTATTTT.

The V and J genes are TRBV28 and TRBJ2-7; D is perhaps TRBD2 (5 bases). V was cut by 3 bases and J by 6 bases, with 21 bases left in between. The CDR3 is 16 amino acids. CDR1 is MDHEN and CDR2 is SYDVKM in the germline V gene. CDR3 nucleotide sequence: TGTGCCAGCAGTTTGCAATTTGGTGAGGGAATATCCGAGCAGTACTTC. This sequence encodes CASSLQFGEGISEQYF.

The chain is built from TRBV4-1 and TRBJ2-7; D might be TRBD2 (5 bases). The V end was cut by 2 bases, the J end by 2 bases, with 7 bases between. CDR1 MGHRA and CDR2 YSYEKL come from the germline V gene. The CDR3 covers 13 residues. CDR3 DNA: TGCGCCAGCAGCCAACACGGGACCTACGAGCAGTACTTC. It translates to CASSQHGTYEQYF.

For the CDR3, the DNA is TGTGCCAGGACAGGGCACCCCACAGATACGCAGTATTTT. Translation gives CARTGHPTDTQYF. The chain combines TRBV2 with TRBJ2-3, with 7 bases fitting TRBD1. The V and J ends lost 9 bases and 2 bases, in that order; junction bases with no gene match: 5. The CDR3 length is 13 residues. Germline V gives CDR1 SNHLY, CDR2 FYNNEI.

The chain couples TRBV27 to TRBJ1-2, with D possibly matching TRBD1 (6 bases). CDR1 is MNHEY, CDR2 SMNVEV, per germline (reference sequence). CDR3 size: 16 residues. V lost 3 bases to trimming and J lost 4 bases, with 18 bases between them. CDR3 amino acids: CASSFRETGTAYGYTF. As DNA, the CDR3 is TGTGCCAGCAGTTTCCGGGAAACAGGGACGGCCTATGGCTACACCTTC.

This rearrangement joins TRBV29-1 to TRBJ2-7; D call uncertain. The CDR3 extends over 13 amino acids. Germline lookup yields CDR1 SQVTM and CDR2 ANQGSEA. The germline V and J ends were trimmed by 0 bases and 2 bases, with 8 bases remaining between them. The CDR3 region has the DNA TGCAGCGTTGAAGATCAGGTTGCCTACGAGCAGTACTTC. Translated, it gives CSVEDQVAYEQYF.

The rearrangement joins TRBV28 to TRBJ1-2; 8 bases fit TRBD1. The CDR3 is 14 amino acids. Germline V CDR1 and CDR2: MDHEN, SYDVKM. J was trimmed by 8 bases and V by 5 bases; bases with no gene match: 10. The CDR3 DNA reads TGTGCCAGCAGTCCCTGGACGACAGGGGAAGGCTACACCTTC. Translation gives CASSPWTTGEGYTF.

The V call is TRBV5-5, the J call TRBJ1-5; D gene unclear. Trimming cost V 2 bases and J 1 base, with 13 bases left between them. The CDR3 extends over 16 amino acids. Germline V gives CDR1 SGHKS, CDR2 YYEKEE (reference sequence). Here the CDR3 reads CASSFGVTGSNQPQHF. CDR3 in DNA: TGTGCCAGCAGCTTCGGCGTGACGGGAAGCAATCAGCCCCAGCATTTT.

The J gene is TRBJ2-1, the V gene TRBV28, with unresolved D. There are 12 residues in the CDR3. V was pared by 5 bases and J by 5 bases, with 7 bases between. Germline CDR1 reads MDHEN; CDR2 reads SYDVKM. The CDR3 spells CASSPVDNEQFF. In nucleotides, the CDR3 is TGTGCCAGCAGTCCGGTAGACAATGAGCAGTTCTTC.

The chain combines TRBV28 with TRBJ2-1; the match to TRBD1 covers 8 bases. CDR1 and CDR2 (germline): MDHEN, SYDVKM. There are 15 residues in the CDR3. J was trimmed by 2 bases and V by 6 bases; bases with no gene match: 6. CDR3: CASSNRGSPYNEQFF. The CDR3 DNA sequence: TGTGCCAGCAGCAACAGGGGGTCCCCCTACAATGAGCAGTTCTTC. Supplemented by reference TRBV28 and TRBJ2-1, the full variable domain reads DVKVTQSSRYLVKRTGEKVFLECVQDMDHENMFWYRQDPGLGLRLIYFSYDVKMKEKGDIPEGYSVSREKKERFSLILESASTNQTSMYLCASSNRGSPYNEQFFGPGTRLTVL.

The V call is TRBV25-1, the J call TRBJ1-1, with a tentative D call TRBD1 (6 bases). Germline loops: CDR1 MGHDK, CDR2 SYGVNS. Trimming removed 8 bases from V and 4 bases from J, with 8 bases in between. This CDR3 spans 11 amino acids. The CDR3 DNA reads as TGTGCCAGCCTACAGGGCACTGAAGCTTTCTTT. This sequence encodes CASLQGTEAFF. Together with reference TRBV25-1 and TRBJ1-1, the CDR3 gives the full variable domain: EADIYQTPRYLVIGTGKKITLECSQTMGHDKMYWYQQDPGMELHLIHYSYGVNSTEKGDLSSESTVSRIRTEHFPLTLESARPSHTSQYLCASLQGTEAFFGQGTRLTVV.

The chain uses TRBV27 and TRBJ1-1; unclear D gene. This CDR3 has 13 residues. Per the germline V gene, CDR1 is MNHEY and CDR2 is SMNVEV (reference sequence). Trimming cost V 4 bases and J 7 bases, with 13 bases left between them. The CDR3 sequence: CASSSYSNLEAFF. The CDR3 DNA reads as TGTGCCAGCAGTTCCTACAGTAATCTTGAAGCTTTCTTT.

The J gene is TRBJ2-1, the V gene TRBV5-1, with D possibly being TRBD1 (6 bases). The V end lost 0 bases, the J end lost 3 bases, and 13 bases lay between the germline ends. This CDR3 spans 16 amino acids. Germline CDR1 SGHRS, CDR2 YFSETQ. The CDR3 here is CASSLDRVEYYNEQFF. CDR3 in DNA: TGCGCCAGCAGCTTGGACAGGGTAGAGTACTACAATGAGCAGTTCTTC. Looking up the rest from reference TRBV5-1 and TRBJ2-1 gives the full variable domain: KAGVTQTPRYLIKTRGQQVTLSCSPISGHRSVSWYQQTPGQGLQFLFEYFSETQRNKGNFPGRFSGRQFSNSRSEMNVSTLELGDSALYLCASSLDRVEYYNEQFFGPGTRLTVL.

For the CDR3, the DNA is TGTGCCAGCAGCGACGAAGGGGGAGAGACCCAGTACTTC. Its protein product is CASSDEGGETQYF. The rearrangement uses TRBV9 and TRBJ2-5; the D gene is possibly TRBD1 (6 bases). Trimming cost V 3 bases and J 4 bases, with 10 bases left between them. The CDR3 runs to 13 residues. CDR1 SGDLS and CDR2 YYNGEE come from the germline V gene.

CDR3 loop: CASSPSDRISSYEQYF. For the CDR3, the DNA is TGTGCCAGCAGCCCGAGTGACAGGATCTCCTCCTACGAGCAGTACTTC. The chain couples TRBV11-2 to TRBJ2-7, with D maybe TRBD1 (6 bases). This CDR3 is built from 16 residues. Germline assignment: CDR1 SGHAT and CDR2 FQNNGV. V was pared by 5 bases and J by 0 bases, with 17 bases between.

This chain links TRBV28 with TRBJ1-4; D gene ambiguous. Per germline, CDR1 MDHEN and CDR2 SYDVKM. Trimming took 5 bases from V and 7 from J, leaving 17 bases between them. The CDR3 totals 15 residues. The CDR3 sequence is CASSPRWEGGEKLFF. The CDR3 DNA follows: TGTGCCAGCAGTCCCCGTTGGGAGGGTGGTGAAAAACTGTTTTTT.

The CDR3 DNA reads TGTGCCAGCAGCGTGGGGACCGGGACCGGCTATGGCTACACCTTC. This encodes CASSVGTGTGYGYTF. This chain uses TRBV9 with TRBJ1-2; the D gene is possibly TRBD1 (5 bases). CDR1 and CDR2 (germline): SGDLS, YYNGEE. Trimming left V 2 bases short and J 4 bases short, with 15 bases between. The length of the CDR3 is 15 residues.

On this clone itself: The same CDR3 also results from other DNA sequences found in this sample. The chain joins TRBV10-2 to TRBJ2-3, with a possible D match to TRBD2 (6 bases). The CDR3 contains 11 residues. Germline V gene sequence: CDR1 WSHSY, CDR2 SAAADI. With 8 bases removed from V and 6 bases from J, the gap between germline ends came to 9 bases. The CDR3 spells CASSAGDTQYF. As DNA, the CDR3 is TGCGCCAGCTCCGCGGGGGATACGCAGTATTTT.